These T cell receptor beta chains were read from a single sample in a study of neurological immune-mediated disorders. MiXCR, applied by TCRdb to the 5' RACE reads, yields one record per CDR3 protein. This sample yields tens of thousands of distinct CDR3 sequences, of which around 3.2% are seen a single time; 6% to 9% belongs to the top ten. The sequencing sample was made of PBMCs. The receptors shown here come from a woman aged 25 to 39 with multiple sclerosis. Both conserved end residues are part of each CDR3. Each record gives: CDR3 length, J gene, V gene, D gene, CDR3 protein. The D gene is left open where the match is weak.

cdr3_length: 16; j_call: TRBJ2-6; v_call: TRBV4-3; d_call: NA; cdr3_aa: CASSQEVSSGANVLTF
cdr3_length: 13; j_call: TRBJ2-5; v_call: TRBV15; d_call: NA; cdr3_aa: CATSRGRLETQYF
cdr3_length: 14; j_call: TRBJ2-1; v_call: TRBV5-1; d_call: NA; cdr3_aa: CASSLLPGCNEQFF
cdr3_length: 13; j_call: TRBJ2-1; v_call: TRBV20-1; d_call: TRBD2; cdr3_aa: CSVTAGARNEQFF
cdr3_length: 15; j_call: TRBJ2-1; v_call: TRBV15; d_call: NA; cdr3_aa: CATSINLRLTNEQFF
cdr3_length: 13; j_call: TRBJ2-1; v_call: TRBV29-1; d_call: NA; cdr3_aa: CSVHRTYNDEQFF
cdr3_length: 15; j_call: TRBJ2-7; v_call: TRBV7-9; d_call: TRBD1; cdr3_aa: CASSPRGTGPYEQYF
cdr3_length: 13; j_call: TRBJ2-3; v_call: TRBV7-8; d_call: TRBD2; cdr3_aa: CASSFFPSGRWNF
cdr3_length: 15; j_call: TRBJ2-7; v_call: TRBV12-3/TRBV12-4; d_call: NA; cdr3_aa: CASSPPRRNPYEQYF
cdr3_length: 13; j_call: TRBJ2-1; v_call: TRBV5-1; d_call: NA; cdr3_aa: CASSFTGSDEQFF
cdr3_length: 19; j_call: TRBJ1-2; v_call: TRBV5-1; d_call: TRBD1; cdr3_aa: CASRKTGGGGAPRPYGYTF
cdr3_length: 14; j_call: TRBJ2-1; v_call: TRBV27; d_call: NA; cdr3_aa: CASSSPLHWDEQFF
cdr3_length: 16; j_call: TRBJ1-2; v_call: TRBV4-3; d_call: TRBD1; cdr3_aa: CASSQDWTGRSYGYTF
cdr3_length: 15; j_call: TRBJ2-5; v_call: TRBV7-2; d_call: TRBD2; cdr3_aa: CASSPGLAWMGTQYF
cdr3_length: 15; j_call: TRBJ2-5; v_call: TRBV7-9; d_call: TRBD2; cdr3_aa: CASSLGLAAQETQYF
cdr3_length: 15; j_call: TRBJ1-2; v_call: TRBV21-1; d_call: NA; cdr3_aa: CASSRGGQGLYGYTF
cdr3_length: 17; j_call: TRBJ1-5; v_call: TRBV20-1; d_call: NA; cdr3_aa: CSAKPRTRQISNQPQHF
cdr3_length: 14; j_call: TRBJ1-1; v_call: TRBV18; d_call: TRBD1; cdr3_aa: CASSRTGGNTEAFF
cdr3_length: 15; j_call: TRBJ2-1; v_call: TRBV10-3; d_call: TRBD2; cdr3_aa: CAISEVRLAGSEQFF
cdr3_length: 14; j_call: TRBJ1-1; v_call: TRBV5-6; d_call: TRBD1; cdr3_aa: CASSPTQGVPEAFF
cdr3_length: 13; j_call: TRBJ1-5; v_call: TRBV4-3; d_call: NA; cdr3_aa: CASSQEGRQPQNF
cdr3_length: 15; j_call: TRBJ2-3; v_call: TRBV5-1; d_call: TRBD1; cdr3_aa: CASSWDRGSTDTQYF
cdr3_length: 16; j_call: TRBJ1-1; v_call: TRBV28; d_call: NA; cdr3_aa: CASSPTSGRGNTEAFF